Following are 30 T cell receptor beta chains from one sample sequenced in a study of T cells after posttransplantation cyclophosphamide. Treatment was busulfan-fludarabine conditioning, a marrow graft, and cyclophosphamide on days +3 and +4. Sequenced by immunoSEQ multiplex PCR; TCRdb stores in-frame clones only, minus some. The table lists about 5,400 clones, with no singletons. The sequences come from PBMCs, collected after allogeneic stem cell transplant with posttransplant cyclophosphamide. The receptors originated from a female patient between 30 and 40 years old who received an allogeneic stem cell transplant from an unrelated donor, was CMV-positive, and had acute and chronic GVHD. A share of the T cells may be of graft donor origin.

This clone is large by share. This rearrangement joins TRBV2 to TRBJ1-5; D is perhaps TRBD1 (6 bases). This CDR3 is built from 17 residues. The V end was cut by 0 bases, the J end by 0 bases, with 12 bases between. Germline V gene lookup returns CDR1 SNHLY and CDR2 FYNNEI. CDR3 sequence reads: CASSEAGRGNSNQPQHF. CDR3 nucleotide sequence: TGTGCCAGCAGTGAAGCCGGGAGGGGGAATAGCAATCAGCCCCAGCATTTT.

This clone was counted many times. The rearrangement joins TRBV5-1 to TRBJ1-2, with 9 bases fitting TRBD1. CDR1 and CDR2 from the germline V gene are SGHRS and YFSETQ. The J segment lost 4 bases and the V segment lost 4 bases, leaving 2 bases of the junction unmatched. This CDR3 comprises 13 residues. The CDR3: CASSRTGVYGYTF. In DNA, the CDR3 is TGCGCCAGCAGCCGGACAGGGGTCTATGGCTACACCTTC. The variable domain in full, with the rest retrieved from reference TRBV5-1 and TRBJ1-2, is KAGVTQTPRYLIKTRGQQVTLSCSPISGHRSVSWYQQTPGQGLQFLFEYFSETQRNKGNFPGRFSGRQFSNSRSEMNVSTLELGDSALYLCASSRTGVYGYTFGSGTRLTVV.

This clone has ten or more counts. J is TRBJ2-7 and V is TRBV2; D call uncertain. With 7 bases removed from V and 2 bases from J, the gap between germline ends came to 15 bases. Germline V gene sequence: CDR1 SNHLY, CDR2 FYNNEI. The CDR3 extends over 14 amino acids. DNA for the CDR3: TGTGCCAGCAATGATTTGACGGGTACCTACGAGCAGTACTTC. It translates to CASNDLTGTYEQYF.

This clone occurred many times. The chain links TRBV7-2 to TRBJ1-2; possible D gene TRBD1, 5 bases. V shed 5 bases and J shed 2 bases, with 15 bases lying between them. This CDR3 is built from 15 residues. Per germline, CDR1 SGHTA and CDR2 FQGNSA. The CDR3 DNA reads TGTGCCAGCAGCGCACGTGGGGGGAAAAACTATGGCTACACCTTC. It is translated as CASSARGGKNYGYTF.

This clone was counted many times. This rearrangement joins TRBV19 to TRBJ2-7; 7 bases fit TRBD1. The CDR3 is made up of 14 amino acids. J lost 3 bases, V lost 3 bases, and 5 bases had no gene match. Per the germline V gene, CDR1 is LNHDA and CDR2 is SQIVND (reference sequence). In nucleotides, the CDR3 is TGTGCCAGTAGTATTAAACAGGGGAGCTACGAGCAGTACTTC. It is translated as CASSIKQGSYEQYF.

This clone turned up a few times. The rearrangement links TRBV25-1 to TRBJ2-1, with TRBD2 matching over 15 bases. The CDR3 consists of 18 residues. Losses at the gene ends were 1 base for V and 6 bases for J; bases not matched to a gene: 7. Germline V gene lookup returns CDR1 MGHDK and CDR2 SYGVNS. The CDR3 reads CASSEFGTSGRSTNEQFF. DNA for the CDR3: TGTGCCAGCAGTGAATTCGGGACTAGCGGGAGGAGTACCAATGAGCAGTTCTTC.

This clone has ten or more counts. The V gene is TRBV6-1, the J gene TRBJ2-4; maybe TRBD1 (6 bases). Germline loops: CDR1 MNHNS, CDR2 SASEGT. This CDR3 contains 15 residues. Trimming took off 8 bases at V and 1 base at J, with 15 bases between the two ends. The CDR3 DNA sequence: TGTGCCAGCTCTCCGTTCCAGGGGGCCAAAAACATTCAGTACTTC. It encodes CASSPFQGAKNIQYF.

The V call is TRBV27, the J call TRBJ1-1, with D uncertain. The CDR3 sequence is 12 residues long. Germline V gene lookup returns CDR1 MNHEY and CDR2 SMNVEV (reference sequence). Trimming took off 11 bases at V and 7 bases at J, with 17 bases between the two ends. CDR3: CAGAGVGGEAFF. The CDR3 DNA reads TGTGCCGGCGCCGGGGTAGGTGGTGAAGCTTTCTTT.

This clone was recorded many times. This chain links TRBV10-1 with TRBJ2-3; D is possibly TRBD2 (5 bases). The V gene's germline CDR1 is WNHNN and CDR2 SYGVQD (reference sequence). The CDR3 is 12 amino acids. V lost 8 bases and J lost 4, with 10 bases in between. The CDR3 sequence is CASSLGPDTQYF. The CDR3 coding sequence is TGCGCCAGCTCACTAGGGCCAGATACGCAGTATTTT.

This clone was found many times. The genes are TRBV4-1 and TRBJ2-1; maybe TRBD2 (6 bases). This CDR3 has 14 amino acids. Deletions cut 0 bases from V and 9 bases from J, with 12 bases between. CDR1 is MGHRA, CDR2 YSYEKL, per germline. The CDR3 loop reads CASSQETRLGEQFF. CDR3 DNA sequence: TGCGCCAGCAGCCAAGAGACTAGACTCGGTGAGCAGTTCTTC.

The sample holds many counts of this clone. V is TRBV7-6 and J is TRBJ2-3, with 11 bases lining up with TRBD2. The trim removed 1 base at V and 3 bases at J, leaving 0 bases unmatched. CDR1 and CDR2 from the germline V gene are SGHVS and FNYEAQ. This CDR3 is 15 amino acids long. The CDR3 DNA sequence: TGTGCCAGCAGCTTAGGACTAGCGGGAACAGATACGCAGTATTTT. Its translation: CASSLGLAGTDTQYF.

Within the sample, this clone is medium-sized. V usage is TRBV6-6 and J usage is TRBJ2-1; TRBD1 is a possible D gene (6 bases). V was pared by 3 bases and J by 2 bases, with 8 bases between. The CDR3 has 14 residues. CDR1 is MNHNY, CDR2 SVGAGI, per germline (reference sequence). CDR3 bases: TGTGCCAGCAGTTATGAGGGGGCCTACAATGAGCAGTTCTTC. Its translation is CASSYEGAYNEQFF.

This clone was counted many times. The genes are TRBV5-1 and TRBJ1-2, with 8 bases that match TRBD1. V lost 4 bases to trimming and J lost 8 bases; unmatched junction nucleotides: 10. The CDR3 covers 14 residues. CDR1 is SGHRS, CDR2 YFSETQ, per germline. The CDR3 coding sequence is TGCGCCAGCAGCCCGCCTGACAGGGGCTACGGCTACACCTTC. It is translated as CASSPPDRGYGYTF.

In this sample, this clone turned up many times. This rearrangement joins TRBV5-6 to TRBJ1-2; TRBD1 aligns across 10 bases. Per the germline V gene, CDR1 is SGHDT and CDR2 is YYEEEE. The V segment lost 6 bases and the J segment 3 bases; nucleotides outside the gene matches: 11. CDR3 length: 16 residues. The CDR3 DNA reads TGTGCCAGCACCCTTCCCGGGACAGGGGTTTACTATGGCTACACCTTC. Encoded protein: CASTLPGTGVYYGYTF. Drawing the rest from reference TRBV5-6 and TRBJ1-2, the complete variable domain is DAGVTQSPTHLIKTRGQQVTLRCSPKSGHDTVSWYQQALGQGPQFIFQYYEEEERQRGNFPDRFSGHQFPNYSSELNVNALLLGDSALYLCASTLPGTGVYYGYTFGSGTRLTVV.

This clone was observed many times. The genes are TRBV5-1 and TRBJ2-1; 10 nucleotides align to TRBD2. J was trimmed by 9 bases and V by 5 bases; bases with no gene match: 8. In germline, CDR1 is SGHRS, CDR2 YFSETQ. This CDR3 spans 14 amino acids. This CDR3 reads CASRGASGSVEQFF. In nucleotides, the CDR3 is TGCGCCAGCAGAGGGGCTAGCGGGAGTGTTGAGCAGTTCTTC. Filled out from reference TRBV5-1 and TRBJ2-1, the complete variable domain reads KAGVTQTPRYLIKTRGQQVTLSCSPISGHRSVSWYQQTPGQGLQFLFEYFSETQRNKGNFPGRFSGRQFSNSRSEMNVSTLELGDSALYLCASRGASGSVEQFFGPGTRLTVL.

This clone was detected ten times or more. V is TRBV9 and J is TRBJ2-7; TRBD2 matches at 7 bases. Per germline, CDR1 SGDLS and CDR2 YYNGEE. The CDR3 sequence is 15 residues long. J was trimmed by 3 bases and V by 0 bases; bases with no gene match: 6. The CDR3 nucleotides are TGTGCCAGCAGCGTAGATAAAGCGGGGTTCTACGAGCAGTACTTC. Protein product: CASSVDKAGFYEQYF.

This clone has a count of ten or more. This rearrangement joins TRBV6-1 to TRBJ1-1, with D tentatively TRBD1 (6 bases). The CDR3 is made up of 14 amino acids. Germline V gene lookup returns CDR1 MNHNS and CDR2 SASEGT. V shed 7 bases and J shed 1 base, with 13 bases lying between them. The CDR3 protein is CASTLDRKNTEAFF. CDR3 DNA: TGTGCCAGCACCCTGGACAGAAAGAACACTGAAGCTTTCTTT.

There are many counts of this clone. The chain links TRBV7-2 to TRBJ2-5; possibly TRBD1 for D (5 bases). Trimming left V 2 bases short and J 5 bases short, with 9 bases between. Per the germline V gene, CDR1 is SGHTA and CDR2 is FQGNSA. The CDR3 is made up of 13 amino acids. The CDR3 DNA follows: TGTGCCAGCAGCTTATCAGGGCTTGAGACCCAGTACTTC. This gives the protein CASSLSGLETQYF.

This clone was detected ten times or more. The gene calls are TRBV7-8 and TRBJ2-5, with a tentative D call TRBD1 (5 bases). The CDR3 has 12 amino acids. Trimming took 6 bases from V and 5 from J, leaving 10 bases between them. Germline CDR1 SGHVS, CDR2 FQNEAQ. CDR3 in DNA: TGTGCCAGCAGACGGCGACAGGAGACCCAGTACTTC. It yields the protein CASRRRQETQYF.

This clone has at least ten counts. The J gene is TRBJ2-1, the V gene TRBV2, with 8 bases aligning to TRBD2. Germline assignment: CDR1 SNHLY and CDR2 FYNNEI. The CDR3 sequence is 16 residues long. The V and J ends lost 5 bases and 2 bases, in that order; junction bases with no gene match: 8. The CDR3 sequence: CASSLNGGRTYNEQFF. The CDR3 bases are TGTGCCAGCAGTCTAAACGGCGGGAGGACCTACAATGAGCAGTTCTTC. The full variable domain, its missing parts supplied by reference TRBV2 and TRBJ2-1, is EPEVTQTPSHQVTQMGQEVILRCVPISNHLYFYWYRQILGQKVEFLVSFYNNEISEKSEIFDDQFSVERPDGSNFTLKIRSTKLEDSAMYFCASSLNGGRTYNEQFFGPGTRLTVL.

This clone was detected many times. The chain uses TRBV6-1 and TRBJ2-2; 7 bases align to TRBD1. The ends lost 10 bases at V and 0 bases at J; junction bases unmatched: 8. CDR3 length: 15 amino acids. From germline, CDR1 is MNHNS and CDR2 SASEGT. The CDR3 DNA sequence: TGTGCCATCGACCCTCAGGGGGCGAACACCGGGGAGCTGTTTTTT. Translated, it gives CAIDPQGANTGELFF.

This clone has ten or more counts. This CDR3 is CASSLRGVLTDTQYF. The CDR3, as DNA: TGTGCCAGCAGTTTACGGGGGGTTTTGACAGATACGCAGTATTTT. The chain links TRBV27 to TRBJ2-3; TRBD2 aligns across 7 bases. The germline V gene encodes CDR1 MNHEY and CDR2 SMNVEV (reference sequence). There are 15 residues in the CDR3. Trimming cost V 2 bases and J 3 bases; bases outside gene matches: 5.

This clone was seen ten or more times. The V gene is TRBV27, the J gene TRBJ1-1; D is unresolved. V lost 4 bases, J lost 0 bases, and 12 bases lay in between. The CDR3 totals 15 residues. Germline lookup yields CDR1 MNHEY and CDR2 SMNVEV (reference sequence). The CDR3, as DNA: TGTGCCAGCAGTTCACGGTCTCGAGTGAACACTGAAGCTTTCTTT. Translation gives CASSSRSRVNTEAFF.

This clone was seen at least ten times. The CDR3 bases are TGTGCCAGCAGGGGAACCGGGACAGGGACATACGAGCAGTACTTC. Protein: CASRGTGTGTYEQYF. The rearrangement joins TRBV2 to TRBJ2-7, with 9 nucleotides matching TRBD1. The CDR3 loop spans 15 amino acids. Germline V lookup: CDR1 SNHLY, CDR2 FYNNEI. The V and J ends lost 6 bases and 4 bases, in that order; junction bases with no gene match: 10.

This clone was counted many times. J is TRBJ2-7 and V is TRBV12-5; 9 bases match TRBD1. The CDR3 sequence is 14 residues long. The V segment lost 2 bases and the J segment 2 bases; nucleotides outside the gene matches: 1. The germline V gene has CDR1 LGHNT and CDR2 FRNRAP. CDR3 residues: CASGLRTGAYEQYF. CDR3 bases: TGTGCTAGTGGTTTGCGGACAGGGGCCTACGAGCAGTACTTC.

This clone appeared many times. V and J are TRBV11-2 and TRBJ1-1; 7 nucleotides match TRBD1. The CDR3 extends over 17 amino acids. Germline values: CDR1 SGHAT, CDR2 FQNNGV. The V segment lost 1 base and the J segment 1 base; nucleotides outside the gene matches: 9. The CDR3 DNA follows: TGTGCCAGCAGCTTAGGCCTATTATGGACAGGGAACACTGAAGCTTTCTTT. Translation: CASSLGLLWTGNTEAFF.

This clone was recorded at least ten times. The chain recombines TRBV7-2 with TRBJ2-7; no clear D. Trimming left V 6 bases short and J 5 bases short, with 11 bases between. The CDR3 covers 12 residues. In germline, CDR1 is SGHTA, CDR2 FQGNSA. The CDR3 DNA reads as TGTGCCAGCAGTCCCGGGTGGAACGAGCAGTACTTC. Protein product: CASSPGWNEQYF.

This clone was seen many times. The J gene is TRBJ2-7, the V gene TRBV27, with 7 bases lining up with TRBD2. Germline V gene data show CDR1 as MNHEY and CDR2 as SMNVEV (reference sequence). With 3 bases clipped from V and 5 bases from J, the junction kept 13 bases outside the gene matches. The CDR3 contains 16 residues. The DNA of the CDR3 is TGTGCCAGCAGTTTCCGGGATTGGGCGGGGGTCCACGAGCAGTACTTC. Its protein is CASSFRDWAGVHEQYF.

At least ten counts were recorded for this clone. The chain combines TRBV4-3 with TRBJ2-7; 9 positions match TRBD1. The CDR3 is 16 residues long. Trimming removed 4 bases from V and 2 bases from J; junction bases left unmatched: 9. Germline values: CDR1 LGHNA, CDR2 YSLEER. The CDR3 DNA sequence: TGCGCCAGCAGCCCGAAGAAACAGGGGGCTACCTACGAGCAGTACTTC. Its protein product is CASSPKKQGATYEQYF.

This clone was seen many times. The chain is built from TRBV2 and TRBJ2-2; no clear D. The CDR3 loop spans 15 amino acids. Trimming shortened V by 7 bases and J by 0 bases, and 12 bases separated the two germline ends. Germline values: CDR1 SNHLY, CDR2 FYNNEI. The CDR3 loop reads CASIQTDTNTGELFF. CDR3 DNA: TGTGCCAGCATACAGACCGACACGAACACCGGGGAGCTGTTTTTT.